The following is a T cell receptor beta chain sequence with its context. Its antigen is unidentified. The method was immunoSEQ multiplex PCR; TCRdb's version includes in-frame clones alone and lacks a portion of them. The sample contains 20,000 to 25,000 clones, approximately 78% of which appear only once. This record belongs to a study of OX40 agonist ivuxolimab in advanced cancers. Study in general: A mean age of roughly 60 years, range roughly 20 to 90, was recorded, and around 85% were male. Among those treated, three patients had partial responses, one with hepatocellular carcinoma and two with cutaneous melanoma. General study points: There were, on average, more expanded clones in CD8+ T cells than in CD4+. By week 6 at 0.1 to 3.0 mg/kg, blood CD4+ and CD8+ T cells had expanded clonally.

V was pared by 5 bases and J by 0 bases, with 4 bases of the junction left unmatched. The germline gives CDR1 SGHTA, CDR2 FQGTGA. The CDR3 loop spans 15 amino acids. This TCR derives from an adult with an advanced solid tumor such as melanoma, head and neck, liver or kidney cancer. The chain employs TRBV7-3 and TRBJ1-3, with TRBD1 identical over 7 bases. The sequencing here drew on CD4+ or CD8+ T cells sorted from blood, taken in a trial of the OX40 agonist ivuxolimab. The CDR3 coding sequence is TGTGCCAGCAGCCCCCGGGACAGCTCTGGAAACACCATATATTTT. It specifies CASSPRDSSGNTIYF.